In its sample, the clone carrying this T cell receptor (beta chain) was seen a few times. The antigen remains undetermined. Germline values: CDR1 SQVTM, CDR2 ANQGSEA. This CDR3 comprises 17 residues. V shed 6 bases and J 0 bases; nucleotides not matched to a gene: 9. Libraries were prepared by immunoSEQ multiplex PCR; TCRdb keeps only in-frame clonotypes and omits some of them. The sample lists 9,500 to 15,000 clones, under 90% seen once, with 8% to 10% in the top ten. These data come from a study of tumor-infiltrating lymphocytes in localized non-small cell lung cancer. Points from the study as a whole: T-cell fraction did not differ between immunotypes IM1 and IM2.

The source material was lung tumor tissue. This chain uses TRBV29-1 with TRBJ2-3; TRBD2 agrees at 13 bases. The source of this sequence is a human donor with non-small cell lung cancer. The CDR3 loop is CSVQGLAGRGSTDTQYF. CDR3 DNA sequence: TGCAGCGTCCAGGGACTAGCGGGACGGGGAAGCACAGATACGCAGTATTTT.